This T cell receptor beta chain was captured by sequencing in a study of blood T cell repertoires in COVID-19. Overall study context: Each recovered donor of Cohort 3 presented with two negative PCRs, clearance, or symptom resolution.

Sequencing used immunoSEQ multiplex PCR; TCRdb keeps in-frame clones, though not all of them. This sample carries around 360,000 clones, around 87% of them seen once, and the ten largest clones take 1.5% to 2%. Assignments of participants to cohorts depended upon their own reported clinical history. Sequenced sample: PBMCs or T cells enriched from blood (not recorded which). This sequence originates from a man between 40 and 49 years old in a cohort exposed to, infected with or recovered from COVID-19 (not recorded which).

As DNA, the CDR3 is TGCAGCGTTGAAGATTGGGGCAGGGGGACTACCGGGGAGCTGTTTTTT. This encodes CSVEDWGRGTTGELFF. The genes are TRBV29-1 and TRBJ2-2, with a weak D call TRBD1 (7 bases). V was pared by 0 bases and J by 5 bases, with 16 bases between. Per germline, CDR1 SQVTM and CDR2 ANQGSEA. This CDR3 has 16 amino acids.